Below are 4 T cell receptor beta chains sequenced from a single sample in a study of blood T cell repertoires in COVID-19. Assay: immunoSEQ multiplex PCR; the TCRdb copy retains only in-frame clones and omits some. This sample has 180,000 or so clones; over 75% occur once, and the top ten carry roughly 14%. The sequenced sample consisted of peripheral blood. All receptors derive from a man in his fifties or sixties who had recovered from COVID-19.

The chain combines TRBV18 with TRBJ1-1, with TRBD1 matching 7 bases. There are 15 residues in the CDR3. V trimming: 2 bases; J trimming: 2 bases; junction bases outside the gene matches: 5. In germline, CDR1 is KGHSH, CDR2 LQKENI. CDR3 bases: TGTGCCAGCTCACCAATCGCAGGGGGAAACACTGAAGCTTTCTTT. Translation gives CASSPIAGGNTEAFF.

The chain recombines TRBV7-9 with TRBJ2-3; D gene uncertain. Germline-derived CDR1 and CDR2 are SEHNR and FQNEAQ (reference sequence). The CDR3 covers 15 residues. V gave up 5 bases and J gave up 2 bases, with 14 bases separating them. The CDR3 sequence is CASSVRSTATDTQYF. The CDR3 nucleotides read TGTGCCAGCAGCGTGAGGTCTACCGCCACAGATACGCAGTATTTT.

V and J are TRBV10-3 and TRBJ2-2; D might be TRBD1 (6 bases). Trimming pared 10 bases from V and 1 base from J, leaving 16 bases between. The CDR3 sequence is 15 residues long. Germline CDR1 is ENHRY and CDR2 is SYGVKD. The CDR3 region is CATVEIGGNTGELFF. CDR3 coding DNA: TGTGCCACCGTAGAAATAGGGGGGAACACCGGGGAGCTGTTTTTT.

The V gene is TRBV30, the J gene TRBJ1-2; D not certain. CDR3 length equals 13 residues. Germline-derived CDR1 and CDR2 are GTSNPN and SVGIG (reference sequence). V shed 1 base and J shed 4 bases, with 10 bases lying between them. Here the CDR3 reads CAWSAKQIYGYTF. CDR3 nucleotides: TGTGCCTGGAGTGCTAAACAGATCTATGGCTACACCTTC. The entire variable domain, with the rest obtained from reference TRBV30 and TRBJ1-2, is as follows: SQTIHQWPATLVQPVGSPLSLECTVEGTSNPNLYWYRQAAGRGLQLLFYSVGIGQISSEVPQNLSASRPQDRQFILSSKKLLLSDSGFYLCAWSAKQIYGYTFGSGTRLTVV.